This T cell receptor (beta chain) was profiled in a study of blood T cell repertoires in COVID-19. Repertoires were generated with immunoSEQ multiplex PCR, while TCRdb's copy carries only in-frame clones and drops some. The repertoire has fewer than 250,000 clones, 80% to 90% of them found once; the top ten carry 2.5% to 3%. CDR3 length: 15 amino acids. The germline V gene has CDR1 SEHNR and CDR2 FQNEAQ (reference sequence). V was cut by 0 bases and J by 5 bases, with 14 bases left in between. This clonotype originated in a woman in her 30s with acute COVID-19. The sample taken for sequencing was PBMCs or T cells enriched from blood (not recorded which). The rearrangement uses TRBV7-9 and TRBJ2-7; tentatively, D is TRBD2 (6 bases). CDR3 loop: CASSLAQGLRNEQYF. The CDR3 DNA sequence: TGTGCCAGCAGCTTAGCGCAGGGACTGCGCAACGAGCAGTACTTC.